The 7 T cell receptor beta chains listed next were all sequenced from one sample in a study of a mutant IDH1 vaccine in newly diagnosed glioma. Time point indicated: baseline, week 1 (first vaccination visit). The treatment denotes: pre-vaccination baseline after standard-of-care therapy. Assay: immunoSEQ multiplex PCR; the TCRdb copy retains only in-frame clones and omits some. The top ten hold approximately 4.2% of the sample, which has tens of thousands of clones, 65% to 85% seen once. Sequences were derived from peripheral blood mononuclear cells (PBMCs), sampled from a glioma patient treated with radiotherapy, temozolomide or both. These receptors were obtained from a woman under 30 with glioma. Some clones in this sample may be carry-over from other donors' samples.

The chain employs TRBV12-5 and TRBJ2-7; tentatively, D is TRBD1 (5 bases). Germline V CDR1 and CDR2: LGHNT, FRNRAP. Trimming left V 4 bases short and J 2 bases short, with 9 bases between. There are 13 residues in the CDR3. CDR3 in DNA: TGTGCTAGTGGTTCCCAGGGCGCCTACGAGCAGTACTTC. The encoded protein is CASGSQGAYEQYF.

V and J are TRBV10-3 and TRBJ1-5; 7 bases fit TRBD1. After removal of 3 bases from V and 6 bases from J, the junction contained 5 bases not matched to a gene. Per the germline V gene, CDR1 is ENHRY and CDR2 is SYGVKD. The CDR3 has 14 amino acids. The CDR3 bases are TGTGCCATCAGTGAAAAGGGGGCGGGTCAGCCCCAGCATTTT. Translated, it gives CAISEKGAGQPQHF.

The rearrangement links TRBV7-2 to TRBJ2-7, with 7 bases matching TRBD1. Germline V CDR1 and CDR2: SGHTA, FQGNSA. Trimming removed 5 bases from V and 6 bases from J; junction bases left unmatched: 13. The CDR3 is made up of 15 amino acids. Written as DNA, the CDR3 is TGTGCCAGCAGCCTGAAGGGGGCTGGGTTGGTCGAGCAGTACTTC. This gives the protein CASSLKGAGLVEQYF.

This chain uses TRBV9 with TRBJ2-3, with D unresolved. The germline V gene encodes CDR1 SGDLS and CDR2 YYNGEE. The V end lost 4 bases, the J end lost 2 bases, and 14 bases lay between the germline ends. The CDR3 contains 15 residues. As DNA, the CDR3 is TGTGCCAGCAGCCCCAGACTGATTTCCACAGATACGCAGTATTTT. Its translation: CASSPRLISTDTQYF. Full variable domain (missing parts from reference TRBV9 and TRBJ2-3): DSGVTQTPKHLITATGQRVTLRCSPRSGDLSVYWYQQSLDQGLQFLIQYYNGEERAKGNILERFSAQQFPDLHSELNLSSLELGDSALYFCASSPRLISTDTQYFGPGTRLTVL.

The chain employs TRBV30 and TRBJ1-4; possible D gene TRBD1, 5 bases. The germline CDR1 and CDR2 sequences are GTSNPN and SVGIG (reference sequence). This CDR3 has 13 residues. V dropped 4 bases and J dropped 6 bases, with 12 bases sitting between them. The CDR3 loop is CAWTQGWDEKLFF. CDR3 coding DNA: TGTGCCTGGACCCAGGGTTGGGATGAAAAACTGTTTTTT.

The gene calls are TRBV29-1 and TRBJ2-1; the D is unclear. The germline V gene has CDR1 SQVTM and CDR2 ANQGSEA. The ends were cut back, 5 bases at V and 3 bases at J, with 5 bases in the middle. This CDR3 region has 11 residues. The DNA for the CDR3 is TGCAGCGTTCACAGCTACAATGAGCAGTTCTTC. It yields the protein CSVHSYNEQFF.

This sequence joins TRBV21-1 and TRBJ2-7. TRBV21-1 corresponds to a pseudogene. The CDR3 is 12 residues long. The CDR3: CARSKVIYEQYF. CDR3 in DNA: TGTGCCAGGTCCAAGGTGATTTACGAGCAGTACTTC.